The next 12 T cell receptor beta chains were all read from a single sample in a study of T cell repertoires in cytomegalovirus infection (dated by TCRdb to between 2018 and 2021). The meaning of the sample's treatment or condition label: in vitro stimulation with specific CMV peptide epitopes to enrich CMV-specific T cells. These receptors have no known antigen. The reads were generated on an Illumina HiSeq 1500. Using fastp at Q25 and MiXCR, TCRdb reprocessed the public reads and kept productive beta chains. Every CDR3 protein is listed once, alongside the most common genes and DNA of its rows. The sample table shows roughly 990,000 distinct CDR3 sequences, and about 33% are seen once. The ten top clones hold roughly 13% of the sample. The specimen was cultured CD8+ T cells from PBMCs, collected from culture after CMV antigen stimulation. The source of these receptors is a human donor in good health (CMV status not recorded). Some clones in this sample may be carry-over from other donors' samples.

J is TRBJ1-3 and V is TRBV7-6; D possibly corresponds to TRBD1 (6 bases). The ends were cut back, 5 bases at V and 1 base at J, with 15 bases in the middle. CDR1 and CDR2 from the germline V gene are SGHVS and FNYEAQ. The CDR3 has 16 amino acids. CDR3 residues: CASSPWGGESGNTIYF. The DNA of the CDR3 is TGTGCCAGCAGCCCCTGGGGGGGCGAATCTGGAAACACCATATATTTT.

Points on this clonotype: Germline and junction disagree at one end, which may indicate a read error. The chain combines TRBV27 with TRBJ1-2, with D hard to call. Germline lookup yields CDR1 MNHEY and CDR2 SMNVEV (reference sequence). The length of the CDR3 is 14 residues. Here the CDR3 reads CASSLSAAGYGYTF. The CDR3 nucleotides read TGTGCCAGCAGTCTATCGGCGGCTGGGTATGGCTACACCTTC.

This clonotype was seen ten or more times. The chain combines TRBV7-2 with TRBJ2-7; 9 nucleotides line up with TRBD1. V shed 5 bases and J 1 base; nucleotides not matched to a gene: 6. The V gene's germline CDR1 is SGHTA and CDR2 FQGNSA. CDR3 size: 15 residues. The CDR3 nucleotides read TGTGCCAGCAGCAAAGTAGGGACAGGGTCCTACGAGCAGTACGTC. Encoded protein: CASSKVGTGSYEQYV.

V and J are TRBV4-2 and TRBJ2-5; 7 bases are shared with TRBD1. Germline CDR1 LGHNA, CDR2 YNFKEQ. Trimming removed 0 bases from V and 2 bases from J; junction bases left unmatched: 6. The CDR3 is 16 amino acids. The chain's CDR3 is CASSQDLQGQQETQYF. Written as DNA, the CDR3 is TGTGCCAGCAGCCAAGATTTACAGGGGCAACAAGAGACCCAGTACTTC.

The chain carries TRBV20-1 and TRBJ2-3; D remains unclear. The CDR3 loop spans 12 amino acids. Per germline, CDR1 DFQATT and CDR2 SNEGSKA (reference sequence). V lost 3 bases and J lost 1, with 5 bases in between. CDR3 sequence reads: CSASDGTDTQYF. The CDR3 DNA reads TGCAGTGCTAGTGACGGCACAGATACGCAGTATTTT.

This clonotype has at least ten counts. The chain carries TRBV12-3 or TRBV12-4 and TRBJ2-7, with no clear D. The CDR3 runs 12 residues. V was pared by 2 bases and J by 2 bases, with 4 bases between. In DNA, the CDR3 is TGTGCCAGCAGTTTAACCCCCTACGAGCAGTACTTC. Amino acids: CASSLTPYEQYF.

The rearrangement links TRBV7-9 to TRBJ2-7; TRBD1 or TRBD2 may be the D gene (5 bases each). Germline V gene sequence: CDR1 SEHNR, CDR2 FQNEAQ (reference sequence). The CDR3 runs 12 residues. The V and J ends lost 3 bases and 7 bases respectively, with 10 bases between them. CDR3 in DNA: TGTGCCAGCAGCTTTGGGGGATCAGAGCAGTACTTC. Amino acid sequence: CASSFGGSEQYF.

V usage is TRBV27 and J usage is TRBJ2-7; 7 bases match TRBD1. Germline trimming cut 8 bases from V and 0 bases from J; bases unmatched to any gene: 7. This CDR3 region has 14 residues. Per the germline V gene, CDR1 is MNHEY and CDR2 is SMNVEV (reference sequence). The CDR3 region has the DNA TGTGCCAGCGGGCAACAGGGGTACTCCTACGAGCAGTACTTC. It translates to CASGQQGYSYEQYF.

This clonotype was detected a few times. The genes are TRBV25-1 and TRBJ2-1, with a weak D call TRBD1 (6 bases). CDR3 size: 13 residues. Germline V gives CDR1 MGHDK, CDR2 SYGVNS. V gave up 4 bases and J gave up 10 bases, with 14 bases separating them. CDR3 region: CASSGQVHREQFF. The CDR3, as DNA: TGTGCCAGCAGTGGACAGGTCCATCGGGAGCAGTTCTTC.

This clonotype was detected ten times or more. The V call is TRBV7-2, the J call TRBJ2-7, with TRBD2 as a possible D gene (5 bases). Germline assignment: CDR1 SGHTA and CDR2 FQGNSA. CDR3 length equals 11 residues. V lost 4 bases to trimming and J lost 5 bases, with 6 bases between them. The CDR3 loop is CASSSGNEQYF. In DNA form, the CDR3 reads TGTGCCAGCAGCTCGGGGAACGAGCAGTACTTC.

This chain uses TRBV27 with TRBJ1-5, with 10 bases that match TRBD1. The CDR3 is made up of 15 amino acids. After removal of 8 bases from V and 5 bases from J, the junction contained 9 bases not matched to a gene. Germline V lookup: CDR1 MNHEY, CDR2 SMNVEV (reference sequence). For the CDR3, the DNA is TGTGCCAGCGGTACTTCCGGGACAGGGGATCAGCCCCAGCATTTT. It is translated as CASGTSGTGDQPQHF.

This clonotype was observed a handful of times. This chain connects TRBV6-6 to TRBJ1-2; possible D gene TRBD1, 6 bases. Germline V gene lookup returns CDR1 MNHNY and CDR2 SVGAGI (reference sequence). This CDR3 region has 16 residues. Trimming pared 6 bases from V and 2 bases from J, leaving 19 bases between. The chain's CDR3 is CASRDRTGLTNYGYTF. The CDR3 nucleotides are TGTGCCAGCAGAGACCGCACAGGGCTCACAAACTATGGCTACACCTTC.